The 5 T cell receptor beta chains below all came from one sample that was sequenced in a study of blood T cell repertoires in COVID-19. Here immunoSEQ multiplex PCR was the method, and the copy in TCRdb shows in-frame clones only, minus some. The sample comprises approximately 290,000 clones, around nine tenths of which are singletons, and around 1.1% rests with the top ten. Sequencing was done on a sample of PBMCs or T cells enriched from blood (not recorded which). The receptors stem from a woman aged 25 to 45 who had recovered from COVID-19.

The chain couples TRBV10-3 to TRBJ2-3, with D possibly matching TRBD1 (5 bases). The CDR3 length is 14 residues. Trimming pared 4 bases from V and 0 bases from J, leaving 8 bases between. Germline CDR1 ENHRY, CDR2 SYGVKD. The CDR3 protein is CAISVGPSTDTQYF. CDR3 bases: TGTGCCATCAGTGTGGGGCCGAGCACAGATACGCAGTATTTT.

V usage is TRBV19 and J usage is TRBJ2-5; no firm D call. Germline V gives CDR1 LNHDA, CDR2 SQIVND (reference sequence). Trimming removed 7 bases at V and 0 bases at J, with 12 bases between. CDR3 size: 14 residues. The DNA of the CDR3 is TGTGCCAGTACTTCTCAGTTTGACCAAGAGACCCAGTACTTC. The encoded protein is CASTSQFDQETQYF.

The rearrangement uses TRBV30 and TRBJ2-1; 9 bases are a match to TRBD1. The CDR3 extends over 14 amino acids. The ends lost 2 bases at V and 10 bases at J; junction bases unmatched: 9. Germline V gives CDR1 GTSNPN, CDR2 SVGIG (reference sequence). CDR3 residues: CAWSPRTGAGEQFF. CDR3 in DNA: TGTGCCTGGAGTCCTAGGACAGGGGCAGGGGAGCAGTTCTTC. The full variable domain, completed using reference TRBV30 and TRBJ2-1, is SQTIHQWPATLVQPVGSPLSLECTVEGTSNPNLYWYRQAAGRGLQLLFYSVGIGQISSEVPQNLSASRPQDRQFILSSKKLLLSDSGFYLCAWSPRTGAGEQFFGPGTRLTVL.

The chain links TRBV6-1 to TRBJ2-2; 7 bases match TRBD2. J gave up 9 bases and V 1 base, and 11 bases lay outside the gene matches. Germline assignment: CDR1 MNHNS and CDR2 SASEGT. This CDR3 has 16 amino acids. The CDR3 nucleotides are TGTGCCAGCAGTGAAGTATGGCGGGGGAATTTTCGGGAGCTGTTTTTT. As protein: CASSEVWRGNFRELFF.

As to this clone: Within the sample, other DNA sequences also encode this same CDR3. Here the CDR3 DNA reads TGTGCCAGCAGTTACTCCGCGGGGGGATCCTACGAGCAGTACTTC. Its translation: CASSYSAGGSYEQYF. The V call is TRBV6-5, the J call TRBJ2-7, with 8 positions matching TRBD2. After removal of 0 bases from V and 1 base from J, the junction contained 2 bases not matched to a gene. There are 15 residues in the CDR3. Germline V gene data show CDR1 as MNHEY and CDR2 as SVGAGI.